This TCR beta chain was observed in a study of blood T cell repertoires in COVID-19. About the research overall: The United States, Italy and Spain were the sources of the acute and convalescent COVID-19 samples. The cDNA or gDNA used as material had been derived from T cells, B-cell-depleted T cells, or PBMCs.

Source study methods: The assay estimated nucleated cells by amplifying reference gene primers. Clones were sequenced by immunoSEQ multiplex PCR, and TCRdb holds only the in-frame ones, with some missing. The DNA gave D and trimming, while V, J and clone size come from that table. The repertoire holds 62,000 or so clones, with over 60% as singletons. Trimming cost V 1 base and J 5 bases; bases outside gene matches: 8. Germline CDR1 is SGHTS and CDR2 is YDEGEE. The CDR3 runs to 17 residues. Sequenced material: peripheral blood. The receptor comes from a human donor in a cohort sampled during active COVID-19. V and J are TRBV5-8 and TRBJ1-5; the match to TRBD1 covers 11 bases. The CDR3 spells CASSLTPGQGGHQPQHF. The CDR3 DNA is TGTGCCAGCAGCTTGACCCCGGGACAGGGGGGGCATCAGCCCCAGCATTTT.